This T cell receptor (beta chain) comes out of a study of cytomegalovirus exposure and HLA in healthy donors. Whole-study context: In an earlier analysis, 90 million to 130 million unique TCR beta sequences were found from some 170 million T cells.

PCR involved 60 Vbeta and 13 Jbeta primers. The method was immunoSEQ multiplex PCR; TCRdb's version includes in-frame clones alone and lacks a portion of them. The sample carries under 85,000 clones, 55% to 75% recorded once. On this clone: Its antigen is as yet unknown.

Study results and limitations: A later analysis found that most CMV-associated TCR beta chains appeared HLA-restricted. Productive status was seen about 90% or about 30% of the time for most TCR beta V segments in an earlier analysis. It was approximately 160 TCR beta chains that were listed as cytomegalovirus-associated.

This CDR3 region has 13 residues. The germline CDR1 and CDR2 sequences are SGHTA and FQGTGA. V lost 2 bases and J 5 bases, leaving 9 bases between the germline ends. The TCR was taken from a man between 35 and 55 years old in good health and CMV-seropositive. Sequencing was done on a sample of PBMCs. This chain uses TRBV7-3 with TRBJ1-2; D call uncertain. In DNA, the CDR3 is TGTGCCAGCAGCTTAGGCCCTCCATATGGCTACACCTTC. Amino acids: CASSLGPPYGYTF.